This TCR beta chain came from a study of cytomegalovirus exposure and HLA in healthy donors. The PCR was carried out with 60 Vbeta primers and 13 Jbeta primers. Here immunoSEQ multiplex PCR was the method, and the copy in TCRdb shows in-frame clones only, minus some. The sample consists of about 280,000 clones, 85% to 90% of them appearing once. CDR3 length: 16 residues. Germline V CDR1 and CDR2: SGDLS, YYNGEE. The junction had 11 bases not matched to a gene; V was cut back by 0 bases and J by 5 bases. Sequencing was carried out using PBMCs. The clonotype comes from a woman under 30 in good health and CMV-seronegative. V and J are TRBV9 and TRBJ2-7; 7 nucleotides match TRBD1. Written as DNA, the CDR3 is TGTGCCAGCAGCGTAGGATCGACAGGGCTGGGGAACGAGCAGTACTTC. It codes for CASSVGSTGLGNEQYF.